The 23 T cell receptor beta chains reported below all come from one sample, sequenced in a study of T cells after yellow fever vaccination. MiXCR was run by TCRdb on the 5' RACE reads, yielding one entry per CDR3 protein. The sample yields 250,000 to 400,000 distinct CDR3 sequences, about 4.5% seen once. Specimen: PBMCs, collected 15 days after the yellow fever booster vaccination. The receptors were gathered from a man between 18 and 35 years old who received the YFV17D yellow fever vaccine.

This clonotype was counted many times. The rearrangement uses TRBV28 and TRBJ2-5, with unresolved D. V dropped 6 bases and J dropped 4 bases, with 12 bases sitting between them. Germline values: CDR1 MDHEN, CDR2 SYDVKM. The CDR3 consists of 13 residues. CDR3 DNA sequence: TGTGCCAGCAGCCCCTTCATACGAGAGACCCAGTACTTC. Amino acid sequence: CASSPFIRETQYF.

This clonotype was seen more than once but under ten times. The chain uses TRBV7-2 and TRBJ1-1; 8 nucleotides align to TRBD1. Germline lookup yields CDR1 SGHTA and CDR2 FQGNSA. Unmatched junction bases numbered 11, after V lost 7 bases and J lost 10 bases. The CDR3 runs to 13 residues. CDR3 protein: CASTGQGNSRAFF. CDR3 bases: TGTGCCAGCACAGGACAGGGCAATTCTCGAGCTTTCTTT. Full variable domain (rest looked up from reference TRBV7-2 and TRBJ1-1): GAGVSQSPSNKVTEKGKDVELRCDPISGHTALYWYRQSLGQGLEFLIYFQGNSAPDKSGLPSDRFSAERTGGSVSTLTIQRTQQEDSAVYLCASTGQGNSRAFFGQGTRLTVV.

A single count supports this clonotype. J is TRBJ2-5 and V is TRBV19; D is possibly TRBD1 (6 bases). CDR3 length: 14 residues. From germline, CDR1 is LNHDA and CDR2 SQIVND (reference sequence). Trimming removed 1 base at V and 2 bases at J, with 8 bases between. The CDR3 nucleotides are TGTGCCAGTAGTATAGCCGGGACACAAGAGACCCAGTACTTC. As protein: CASSIAGTQETQYF.

This chain links TRBV7-9 with TRBJ2-1; no clear D gene. CDR1 SEHNR and CDR2 FQNEAQ come from the germline V gene (reference sequence). This CDR3 is 12 amino acids long. V was clipped by 6 bases and J by 4 bases, with 7 bases between them. The CDR3 coding sequence is TGTGCCAGCAGGTATAATTACAATGAGCAGTTCTTC. Its protein is CASRYNYNEQFF. The full variable domain, completed using reference TRBV7-9 and TRBJ2-1, is DTGVSQNPRHKITKRGQNVTFRCDPISEHNRLYWYRQTLGQGPEFLTYFQNEAQLEKSRLLSDRFSAERPKGSFSTLEIQRTEQGDSAMYLCASRYNYNEQFFGPGTRLTVL.

Ten or more counts support this clonotype. In DNA, the CDR3 is TGTGCCAGCAGCTTTGGAACGGATCAGCCCCAGCATTTT. Translating it yields CASSFGTDQPQHF. The chain carries TRBV7-9 and TRBJ1-5; no definite D call. Looked up from germline, CDR1 is SEHNR and CDR2 is FQNEAQ (reference sequence). V dropped 3 bases and J dropped 5 bases, with 8 bases sitting between them. This CDR3 spans 13 amino acids.

Ten or more counts support this clonotype. The chain employs TRBV20-1 and TRBJ2-5; 8 bases align to TRBD2. Trimming at V came to 2 bases and at J to 1 base, leaving 12 bases not matched to a gene. Germline V CDR1 and CDR2: DFQATT, SNEGSKA (reference sequence). The CDR3 sequence is 17 residues long. DNA of the CDR3: TGCAGTGCTAGATGGTTGGTCGCGGGGGGCTCCCAAGAGACCCAGTACTTC. Residues: CSARWLVAGGSQETQYF.

The chain couples TRBV6-5 to TRBJ2-7, with D maybe TRBD2 (5 bases). The V and J ends lost 0 bases and 1 base respectively, with 10 bases between them. This CDR3 is 15 amino acids long. Germline V gives CDR1 MNHEY, CDR2 SVGAGI. The CDR3 sequence: CASSYSKAGSYEQYF. CDR3 DNA sequence: TGTGCCAGCAGTTACTCGAAGGCGGGTTCCTACGAGCAGTACTTC.

V gene TRBV20-1 combines with J gene TRBJ2-1, with D hard to call. With 1 base removed from V and 0 bases from J, the gap between germline ends came to 10 bases. Germline CDR1 is DFQATT and CDR2 is SNEGSKA (reference sequence). This CDR3 contains 15 residues. The CDR3 DNA sequence: TGCAGTGCTAGAGGACTTTGGGGCTCCTACAATGAGCAGTTCTTC. It yields the protein CSARGLWGSYNEQFF.

This clonotype was seen a handful of times. This chain joins TRBV4-2 and TRBJ1-5, with 8 bases fitting TRBD1. J was trimmed by 6 bases and V by 1 base; bases with no gene match: 5. CDR3 length: 15 residues. Germline V gene data show CDR1 as LGHNA and CDR2 as YNFKEQ. In DNA form, the CDR3 reads TGTGCCAGCAGCCAAGGGACAGGGTACAGTCAGCCCCAGCATTTT. Protein product: CASSQGTGYSQPQHF.

This clonotype appeared many times. The gene calls are TRBV12-3 or TRBV12-4 and TRBJ2-3, with D perhaps matching TRBD2 (5 bases). The CDR3 consists of 15 residues. V was shortened by 6 bases and J by 2 bases, with 15 bases between the two germline ends. For the CDR3, the DNA is TGTGCCAGCAGCGGGATGGTTACTGACACAGATACGCAGTATTTT. Encoded protein: CASSGMVTDTDTQYF.

This clonotype has a count of ten or more. Compared with germline, one end of the junction differs, possibly owing to a read error. The V and J genes are TRBV12-3 or TRBV12-4 and TRBJ2-3, with a tentative D call TRBD1 (5 bases). The CDR3 length is 12 residues. The CDR3 DNA reads as TGTGCCAGCAGTTTAGGGCAGGGATTGACACATTTT. It yields the protein CASSLGQGLTHF.

Ten or more counts support this clonotype. The rearrangement links TRBV11-2 to TRBJ2-3, with D hard to call. This CDR3 contains 15 residues. CDR1 is SGHAT, CDR2 FQNNGV, per germline. The V end lost 5 bases, the J end lost 0 bases, and 12 bases lay between the germline ends. CDR3 loop: CASSPTPLSTDTQYF. The CDR3, as DNA: TGTGCCAGCAGCCCGACACCTCTAAGCACAGATACGCAGTATTTT.

This chain connects TRBV7-8 to TRBJ2-7; D gene ambiguous. Trimming removed 3 bases at V and 4 bases at J, with 10 bases between. CDR3 length equals 13 residues. Germline V lookup: CDR1 SGHVS, CDR2 FQNEAQ. The CDR3 protein is CASSFSMQYEQYF. In DNA form, the CDR3 reads TGTGCCAGCAGCTTTAGTATGCAATACGAGCAGTACTTC.

This clonotype was counted ten times or more. This chain uses TRBV9 with TRBJ2-1, with 8 bases that match TRBD2. The CDR3 covers 14 residues. Germline lookup yields CDR1 SGDLS and CDR2 YYNGEE. Unmatched junction bases numbered 7, after V lost 0 bases and J lost 11 bases. The CDR3 protein is CASSVAGGLRQQFF. The CDR3 DNA reads TGTGCCAGCAGCGTAGCGGGGGGGTTAAGGCAGCAGTTCTTC.

A few counts support this clonotype. The chain couples TRBV5-4 to TRBJ2-3; D is ambiguous. Germline lookup yields CDR1 SGHNT and CDR2 YYREEE (reference sequence). The length of the CDR3 is 16 residues. The V end was cut by 6 bases, the J end by 0 bases, with 17 bases between. CDR3 amino acids: CASTEEGSLSTDTQYF. CDR3 nucleotide sequence: TGTGCCAGCACCGAAGAAGGGTCACTAAGCACAGATACGCAGTATTTT.

The CDR3 reads CASSSGASGTDTQYF. Written as DNA, the CDR3 is TGTGCCAGCAGTTCGGGGGCGTCGGGCACAGATACGCAGTATTTT. This chain uses TRBV28 with TRBJ2-3; D could derive from TRBD1 or TRBD2 (6 bases each). The germline V gene encodes CDR1 MDHEN and CDR2 SYDVKM. V lost 4 bases and J 1 base, leaving 12 bases between the germline ends. The CDR3 covers 15 residues. The entire variable domain, with the rest obtained from reference TRBV28 and TRBJ2-3, is as follows: DVKVTQSSRYLVKRTGEKVFLECVQDMDHENMFWYRQDPGLGLRLIYFSYDVKMKEKGDIPEGYSVSREKKERFSLILESASTNQTSMYLCASSSGASGTDTQYFGPGTRLTVL.

This clonotype was observed many times. V and J are TRBV11-1 and TRBJ1-2; D unclear. This CDR3 spans 13 amino acids. Germline CDR1 reads SGHAT; CDR2 reads FQDESV (reference sequence). V lost 10 bases and J 0 bases, leaving 12 bases between the germline ends. The CDR3 here is CATETWTNYGYTF. The CDR3 nucleotides are TGTGCCACCGAGACATGGACTAACTATGGCTACACCTTC.

This clonotype was recorded at least ten times. The V gene is TRBV5-5, the J gene TRBJ1-1; perhaps TRBD1 as D (5 bases). This CDR3 has 17 amino acids. V shed 2 bases and J shed 1 base, with 18 bases lying between them. Germline V gene data show CDR1 as SGHKS and CDR2 as YYEKEE (reference sequence). CDR3 sequence (DNA): TGTGCCAGCAGCTTCAGAGGAGAGGGACGGACGAACACTGAAGCTTTCTTT. Translating it yields CASSFRGEGRTNTEAFF.

In its sample, this clonotype was seen many times. This rearrangement joins TRBV20-1 to TRBJ2-7, with D perhaps TRBD1 (6 bases). This CDR3 comprises 11 residues. Trimming shortened V by 6 bases and J by 4 bases, and 10 bases separated the two germline ends. Germline V gives CDR1 DFQATT, CDR2 SNEGSKA (reference sequence). The CDR3 DNA reads as TGCAGTGCACTGCAGGGGTACGAGCAGTACGTC. Its protein is CSALQGYEQYV.

The chain employs TRBV6-5 and TRBJ2-3; D is undetermined. The ends were cut back, 2 bases at V and 4 bases at J, with 10 bases in the middle. Germline-derived CDR1 and CDR2 are MNHEY and SVGAGI. This CDR3 has 14 residues. The CDR3 DNA reads TGTGCCAGCAGTTACCTGATTACTTCAGATACGCAGTATTTT. Encoded protein: CASSYLITSDTQYF.

This clonotype has just a few counts. The V call is TRBV7-2, the J call TRBJ1-6; D is unresolved. V was trimmed by 3 bases and J by 9 bases, leaving 15 bases between them. This CDR3 comprises 15 residues. Germline CDR1 and CDR2: SGHTA and FQGNSA. Here the CDR3 DNA reads TGTGCCAGCAGCTTGGAGTGGGGATTAGGTTCACCCCTCCACTTT. Translating gives CASSLEWGLGSPLHF.

This clonotype was seen a few times. The rearrangement uses TRBV12-3 or TRBV12-4 and TRBJ1-1; no reliable D call. This CDR3 comprises 14 residues. Trimming removed 6 bases at V and 6 bases at J, with 17 bases between. For the CDR3, the DNA is TGTGCCAGCAGCCCCTATGACCTAAACTCTGAAGCTTTCTTT. Protein product: CASSPYDLNSEAFF.

This clonotype occurred a few times. CDR3 DNA: TGTGCCTACTATCTCGGTCGGGGTTCCTACGAGCAGTACGTC. It translates to CAYYLGRGSYEQYV. V gene TRBV21-1 combines with J gene TRBJ2-7. TRBV21-1 is recorded as a pseudogene. This CDR3 region has 14 residues.